The 11 T cell receptor beta chains below were found in one sample sequenced in a study of identical twins. In TCRdb, the 5' RACE reads were re-called with MiXCR into one record per CDR3 protein. The table lists 450,000 or so distinct CDR3 sequences, around 14% of them singletons. The sample was also reused in another study, on yellow fever vaccine responses in identical twins.

The material sequenced was CD4+ T cells sorted from blood. The receptors stem from a woman between 18 and 29 years old in good health.

The chain carries TRBV2 and TRBJ2-3, with 7 bases lining up with TRBD1. Germline trimming cut 6 bases from V and 3 bases from J; bases unmatched to any gene: 6. CDR3 length: 14 residues. The germline gives CDR1 SNHLY, CDR2 FYNNEI. The CDR3, as DNA: TGTGCCAGCAGAGAACAGGGGCGGACAGATACGCAGTATTTT. Translating gives CASREQGRTDTQYF.

V and J are TRBV15 and TRBJ2-1; D tentatively fits TRBD1 or TRBD2 (5 bases each). V lost 5 bases, J lost 6 bases, and 20 bases lay in between. CDR1 is LNHNV, CDR2 YYDKDF, per germline (reference sequence). CDR3 length: 16 residues. CDR3 coding DNA: TGTGCCACCAGCCGCCACTCGGGGCCTCTCACCAATGAGCAGTTCTTC. Encoded protein: CATSRHSGPLTNEQFF.

The sample holds a few counts of this clonotype. The V and J genes are TRBV20-1 and TRBJ2-7; either TRBD1 or TRBD2 may fit D (5 bases each). With 5 bases removed from V and 7 bases from J, the gap between germline ends came to 15 bases. In germline, CDR1 is DFQATT, CDR2 SNEGSKA (reference sequence). The CDR3 spans 12 residues. CDR3 protein: CSAWGSPGEQYF. The DNA for the CDR3 is TGCAGTGCTTGGGGGTCCCCCGGGGAGCAGTACTTC.

V gene TRBV9 combines with J gene TRBJ2-5; 8 bases fit TRBD2. The CDR3 has 14 amino acids. Germline assignment: CDR1 SGDLS and CDR2 YYNGEE. With V trimmed by 4 bases and J by 5 bases, 7 bases remained unmatched. The DNA of the CDR3 is TGTGCCAGCAGCCCCGCGGGAGGCCGCGAGACCCAGTACTTC. Translating it yields CASSPAGGRETQYF.

This clonotype was counted a few times. V and J are TRBV7-9 and TRBJ2-2, with 11 bases lining up with TRBD1. Losses at the gene ends were 5 bases for V and 7 bases for J; bases not matched to a gene: 9. CDR1 is SEHNR and CDR2 is FQNEAQ in the germline V gene (reference sequence). The CDR3 is 16 residues long. CDR3 loop: CASSPWTGGANGELFF. The CDR3 DNA reads as TGTGCCAGCAGCCCGTGGACAGGGGGCGCAAACGGGGAGCTGTTTTTT.

The rearrangement joins TRBV5-6 to TRBJ2-1, with TRBD2 matching 12 bases. Losses at the gene ends were 3 bases for V and 5 bases for J; bases not matched to a gene: 3. The V gene's germline CDR1 is SGHDT and CDR2 YYEEEE. The CDR3 is 15 amino acids. The CDR3 DNA is TGTGCCAGCAGCTCTAGCGGGGGGGCCGACAATGAGCAGTTCTTC. This codes for CASSSSGGADNEQFF.

This clonotype was seen more than once but under ten times. This chain joins TRBV29-1 and TRBJ2-7; 10 bases fit TRBD1. V trimming: 7 bases; J trimming: 6 bases; junction bases outside the gene matches: 3. Germline V CDR1 and CDR2: SQVTM, ANQGSEA. The CDR3 totals 11 residues. This CDR3 reads CSGGTGAEQYF. For the CDR3, the DNA is TGCAGCGGTGGGACAGGGGCCGAGCAGTACTTC.

There are a few counts of this clonotype. This chain connects TRBV10-3 to TRBJ1-2, with TRBD1 matching 11 bases. CDR1 is ENHRY and CDR2 is SYGVKD in the germline V gene. J lost 1 base, V lost 3 bases, and 19 bases had no gene match. CDR3 length equals 21 residues. The CDR3 sequence is CAISEPGRTGGARSSNYGYTF. CDR3 DNA: TGTGCCATCAGTGAACCCGGCCGGACAGGGGGCGCCCGATCCAGTAACTATGGCTACACCTTC.

V gene TRBV18 combines with J gene TRBJ2-7; D may be TRBD2 (6 bases). Germline values: CDR1 KGHSH, CDR2 LQKENI. The CDR3 is made up of 15 amino acids. Between the trimmed V and J ends, which lost 6 bases and 4 bases, there was a span of 19 bases. The CDR3 loop is CASSPDRGGPYEQYF. The DNA of the CDR3 is TGTGCCAGCTCTCCAGACAGAGGAGGGCCGTACGAGCAGTACTTC.

The V gene is TRBV12-3 or TRBV12-4, the J gene TRBJ1-6; D is perhaps TRBD1 (6 bases). The CDR3 is 14 residues long. V was trimmed by 8 bases and J by 7 bases, leaving 15 bases between them. CDR3 nucleotides: TGTGCCAGCGGACACAGGGTTACGAATTCACCCCTCCACTTT. As protein: CASGHRVTNSPLHF.

The chain links TRBV2 to TRBJ2-4, with a weak D call TRBD2 (5 bases). CDR1 and CDR2 (germline): SNHLY, FYNNEI. The CDR3 covers 15 residues. Trimming took 3 bases from V and 1 from J, leaving 10 bases between them. The CDR3 spells CASSEDSQAKNIQYF. As DNA, the CDR3 is TGTGCCAGCAGTGAGGACTCCCAGGCCAAAAACATTCAGTACTTC.